The clone carrying this TCR beta chain was counted ten times or more. Its antigen is as yet unknown. This CDR3 has 13 amino acids. Germline values: CDR1 SEHNR, CDR2 FQNEAQ (reference sequence). Trimming shortened V by 1 base and J by 7 bases, and 8 bases separated the two germline ends. The sample comes from a study of CD8 T cells in ankylosing spondylitis. Researchers built TCR beta libraries using quantitative 5'-RACE with molecular barcodes. A single record per CDR3 protein comes from TCRdb applying MiXCR to the 5' RACE reads. The table records 700,000 to 850,000 distinct CDR3 sequences, about an eighth of them present only once. Study-wide results and limits: A motif in TCR beta, a set of about eight highly homologous variants, appeared characteristic of ankylosing spondylitis blood.

Material: blood, either unsorted or a sorted T cell fraction (not recorded which). The sequence derives from a male donor with ankylosing spondylitis. The rearrangement joins TRBV7-9 to TRBJ2-4; a weak D match, TRBD1 (5 bases). The CDR3 is CASSLGGENIQYF. CDR3 coding DNA: TGTGCCAGCAGCTTAGGGGGCGAGAACATTCAGTACTTC.